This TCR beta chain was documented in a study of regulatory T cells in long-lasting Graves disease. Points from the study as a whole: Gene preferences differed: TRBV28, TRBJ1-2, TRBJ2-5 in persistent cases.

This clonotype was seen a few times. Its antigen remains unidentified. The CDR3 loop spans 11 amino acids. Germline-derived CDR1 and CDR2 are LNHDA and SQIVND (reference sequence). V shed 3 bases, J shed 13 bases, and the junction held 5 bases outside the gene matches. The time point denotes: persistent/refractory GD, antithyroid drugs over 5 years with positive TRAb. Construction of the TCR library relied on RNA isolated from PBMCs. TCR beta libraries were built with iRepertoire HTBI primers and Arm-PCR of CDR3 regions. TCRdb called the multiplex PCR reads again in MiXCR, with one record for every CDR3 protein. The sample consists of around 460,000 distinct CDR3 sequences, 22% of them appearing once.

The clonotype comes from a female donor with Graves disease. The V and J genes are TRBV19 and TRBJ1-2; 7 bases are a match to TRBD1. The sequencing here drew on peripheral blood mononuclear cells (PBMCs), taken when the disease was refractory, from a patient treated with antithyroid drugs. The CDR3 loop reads CASSMAGGLTF. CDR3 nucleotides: TGTGCCAGTAGTATGGCAGGGGGACTCACCTTC.